The 3 T cell receptor beta chains given below trace back to one sample, sequenced in a study of CD8+CD57+ T cells in acquired aplastic anemia (dated by TCRdb to about 2018). This sample was sequenced with an Illumina HiSeq 2000. Genomic DNA was used as template for profiling of TCR beta VDJ combinations and CDR3 sequences. The public sequencing data were trimmed at Q25 with fastp and processed into clonotypes with MiXCR by TCRdb, which kept only in-frame beta chains. When rows share a CDR3 protein, they turn into one entry using the most common DNA and genes. This sample gives 210,000 or so distinct CDR3 sequences in total; approximately 51% of them show up just once. The ten biggest clones cover nearly 20% of the sample. Patients chosen for sequencing had shown expansion of CD8+CD57+ cells by flow cytometry. The sample taken for sequencing was sorted CD4+, CD8+, or CD8+CD57+ T cells (not recorded which) from PBMCs. The receptors were sampled from a human donor with aplastic anemia.

Many counts were recorded for this clonotype. The chain uses TRBV7-9 and TRBJ1-6; 7 bases match TRBD1. V trimming: 7 bases; J trimming: 8 bases; junction bases outside the gene matches: 8. The CDR3 runs to 14 residues. Germline V CDR1 and CDR2: SEHNR, FQNEAQ (reference sequence). CDR3 DNA: TGTGCCAGCACCTCAACTCAGGGGGATTCACCCCTCCACTTT. Its protein is CASTSTQGDSPLHF.

This clonotype appeared many times. V gene TRBV10-2 combines with J gene TRBJ1-1; D remains unclear. Between the trimmed V and J ends, which lost 2 bases and 1 base, there was a span of 5 bases. CDR3 length: 13 residues. Germline CDR1 and CDR2: WSHSY and SAAADI. The CDR3 reads CASSEGPNTEAFF. DNA for the CDR3: TGCGCCAGCAGTGAGGGGCCGAACACTGAAGCTTTCTTT.

The chain couples TRBV20-1 to TRBJ2-7; possible D gene TRBD2, 7 bases. The V end lost 6 bases, the J end lost 0 bases, and 15 bases lay between the germline ends. The CDR3 extends over 14 amino acids. Germline V gene data show CDR1 as DFQATT and CDR2 as SNEGSKA (reference sequence). CDR3 nucleotides: TGCAGTGCCCCAAAAGGGGGGGACTCCTACGAGCAGTACTTC. Its translation is CSAPKGGDSYEQYF.